This TCR beta chain is from a study of CD8+CD57+ T cells in acquired aplastic anemia. Only patients with CD8+CD57+ cell expansion on flow cytometry were chosen for sequencing. This clonotype was detected only a few times. In germline, CDR1 is ENHRY, CDR2 SYGVKD. Trimming stripped 0 bases from V and 5 bases from J, with 16 bases between. The CDR3 length is 16 residues. According to the study, genomic DNA was the template for TCR beta VDJ and CDR3 profiling. TCRdb ran MiXCR on the reads and lists one entry per CDR3 protein. The data show about 150,000 distinct CDR3 sequences, roughly half seen once. Sequencing was done on a sample of sorted CD4+, CD8+, or CD8+CD57+ T cells (not recorded which) from PBMCs. The gene calls are TRBV10-3 and TRBJ2-5; weak D call: TRBD1 (5 bases). This TCR came from a human donor with aplastic anemia. The CDR3 DNA is TGTGCCATCAGTGAGTCGGGGCCCCAGAGGATGGAGACCCAGTACTTC. This sequence encodes CAISESGPQRMETQYF.